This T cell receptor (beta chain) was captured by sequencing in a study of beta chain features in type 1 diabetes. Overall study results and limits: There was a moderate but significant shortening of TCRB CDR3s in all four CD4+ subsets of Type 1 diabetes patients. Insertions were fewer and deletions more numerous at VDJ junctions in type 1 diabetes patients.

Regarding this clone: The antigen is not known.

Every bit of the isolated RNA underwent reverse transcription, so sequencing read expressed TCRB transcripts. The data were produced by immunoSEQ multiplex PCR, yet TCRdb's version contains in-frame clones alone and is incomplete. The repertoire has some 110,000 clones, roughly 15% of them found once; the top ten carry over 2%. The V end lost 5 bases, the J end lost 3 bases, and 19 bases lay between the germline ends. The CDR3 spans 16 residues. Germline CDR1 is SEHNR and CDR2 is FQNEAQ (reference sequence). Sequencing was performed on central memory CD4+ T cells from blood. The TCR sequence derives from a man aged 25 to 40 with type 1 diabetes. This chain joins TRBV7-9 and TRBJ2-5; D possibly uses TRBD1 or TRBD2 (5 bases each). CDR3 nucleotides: TGTGCCAGCAGCCCTAGTACCGGGGCCCGAGAAGAGACCCAGTACTTC. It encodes CASSPSTGAREETQYF.